Presented here are 29 T cell receptor beta chains from one specimen sequenced in a study of spatial heterogeneity in lung cancer (dated by TCRdb to between 2018 and 2020). The library was produced with 5' RACE. Sequencer: NextSeq 500. Using fastp at Q25 and MiXCR, TCRdb reprocessed the public reads and kept productive beta chains. Merged by CDR3 protein, the rows form single entries marked with the most common genes and DNA. The sample table contains several thousand distinct CDR3 sequences; only one count was recorded for over 5.5% of them. The ten largest account for 20% to 30% of the sample. Results the study describes overall, beyond this receptor: The tumor nonsynonymous mutation count correlated with the number of expanded alpha and beta TCRs within the tumor.

The time point label for this specimen denotes: sample taken at primary tumor resection. What these receptors recognize is not known. Here the sequenced sample was lung tumor tissue, taken at surgery. Every receptor here comes from a male donor with early-stage non-small cell lung cancer.

This clonotype is classed as medium-sized. This sequence joins TRBV7-9 and TRBJ2-1; D tentatively fits TRBD1 or TRBD2 (5 bases each). Deletions cut 5 bases from V and 4 bases from J, with 18 bases between. From germline, CDR1 is SEHNR and CDR2 FQNEAQ (reference sequence). This CDR3 contains 16 residues. CDR3 protein: CASSQGTARVYNEQFF. The DNA of the CDR3 is TGTGCCAGCAGCCAAGGGACGGCCAGGGTATACAATGAGCAGTTCTTC.

By share, this clonotype counts as medium-sized. The chain recombines TRBV5-1 with TRBJ2-3; tentatively, D is TRBD2 (6 bases). V was trimmed by 3 bases and J by 9 bases, leaving 11 bases between them. Looked up from germline, CDR1 is SGHRS and CDR2 is YFSETQ. The CDR3 spans 12 residues. The CDR3 sequence is CASSWDGSTQYF. In DNA, the CDR3 is TGCGCCAGCAGCTGGGACGGGAGCACGCAGTATTTT.

The gene calls are TRBV20-1 and TRBJ2-1; the match to TRBD2 covers 8 bases. The V and J ends lost 5 bases and 9 bases, in that order; junction bases with no gene match: 12. CDR1 and CDR2 from the germline V gene are DFQATT and SNEGSKA (reference sequence). The CDR3 contains 14 residues. The CDR3 nucleotides are TGCAGTGCTCGGGCTTGGACTAGCAGCGGTGAGCAGTTCTTC. Encoded protein: CSARAWTSSGEQFF.

By sample share, this clonotype is medium-sized. The chain recombines TRBV12-3 or TRBV12-4 with TRBJ2-7, with 9 nucleotides matching TRBD1. There are 14 residues in the CDR3. With V trimmed by 0 bases and J by 6 bases, 3 bases remained unmatched. CDR3 coding DNA: TGTGCCAGCAGTTTAGCGCTGGGACAGGGCGAGCAGTACTTC. This gives the protein CASSLALGQGEQYF.

By share, this clonotype ranks as medium-sized (0.01 to 0.1%). J is TRBJ1-5 and V is TRBV7-3, with D hard to call. The V gene lost 7 bases and the J gene lost 7 bases, with 14 bases spanning the gap. From germline, CDR1 is SGHTA and CDR2 FQGTGA. The CDR3 totals 13 residues. CDR3 sequence (DNA): TGTGCCAGCACCCCTGACCCCGGACAGCCCCAGCATTTT. It codes for CASTPDPGQPQHF.

This clonotype is deemed medium-sized (0.01 to 0.1%). This sequence joins TRBV5-1 and TRBJ2-5; 9 bases are shared with TRBD2. The length of the CDR3 is 14 residues. The trim removed 4 bases at V and 5 bases at J, leaving 6 bases unmatched. Germline V gene lookup returns CDR1 SGHRS and CDR2 YFSETQ. The CDR3 is CASSHGLALETQYF. The CDR3, as DNA: TGCGCCAGCAGCCATGGACTAGCGTTGGAGACCCAGTACTTC. Supplemented by reference TRBV5-1 and TRBJ2-5, the full variable domain reads KAGVTQTPRYLIKTRGQQVTLSCSPISGHRSVSWYQQTPGQGLQFLFEYFSETQRNKGNFPGRFSGRQFSNSRSEMNVSTLELGDSALYLCASSHGLALETQYFGPGTRLLVL.

This clonotype showed up many times. The V and J genes are TRBV6-2 or TRBV6-3 and TRBJ1-1, with a tentative D call TRBD1 (5 bases). The length of the CDR3 is 17 residues. With 10 bases removed from V and 1 base from J, the gap between germline ends came to 25 bases. CDR1 and CDR2 from the germline V gene are MNHEY and SVGEGT. The CDR3 region has the DNA TGTGCCACCCGTCAGGGTCGGGCCCGGGGGGAGAACACTGAAGCTTTCTTT. It codes for CATRQGRARGENTEAFF.

This clonotype is medium-sized by share. The rearrangement joins TRBV12-3 or TRBV12-4 to TRBJ2-7, with 10 bases matching TRBD2. Germline trimming cut 6 bases from V and 1 base from J; bases unmatched to any gene: 9. The CDR3 covers 16 residues. The CDR3 nucleotides are TGTGCCAGCAGCCCGGGAGAGCGGGAGGGTTCCTACGAGCAGTACTTC. Residues: CASSPGEREGSYEQYF.

In its sample, this clonotype ranks as medium-sized. This chain links TRBV27 with TRBJ2-7; TRBD2 matches 7 bases. The germline CDR1 and CDR2 sequences are MNHEY and SMNVEV (reference sequence). V shed 10 bases and J 6 bases; nucleotides not matched to a gene: 6. This CDR3 region has 11 residues. As DNA, the CDR3 is TGTGCCACCCTGGGCGGGGGCGAGCAGTACTTC. Amino acid sequence: CATLGGGEQYF.

The rearrangement links TRBV4-2 to TRBJ1-4; possible D gene TRBD1, 5 bases. The CDR3 is 14 residues long. Trimming took 1 base from V and 7 from J, leaving 10 bases between them. Germline V CDR1 and CDR2: LGHNA, YNFKEQ. CDR3 amino acids: CASSQGQGIEKLFF. CDR3 bases: TGTGCCAGCAGCCAAGGTCAGGGAATTGAAAAACTGTTTTTT.

By share, this clonotype counts as medium-sized. The CDR3 bases are TGTGCCAGCGGGATAGAAGGCAATCAGCCCCAGCATTTT. Translated: CASGIEGNQPQHF. This chain uses TRBV28 with TRBJ1-5; D ambiguous. With 8 bases removed from V and 2 bases from J, the gap between germline ends came to 10 bases. CDR1 is MDHEN and CDR2 is SYDVKM in the germline V gene. The CDR3 is 13 residues long.

This clonotype appeared many times. The CDR3 sequence: CSVVGRAFYYNEQFF. The CDR3 DNA follows: TGCAGCGTTGTCGGGAGGGCCTTTTACTACAATGAGCAGTTCTTC. The rearrangement joins TRBV29-1 to TRBJ2-1; 8 bases are a match to TRBD2. V lost 4 bases to trimming and J lost 3 bases; unmatched junction nucleotides: 8. This CDR3 spans 15 amino acids. Per the germline V gene, CDR1 is SQVTM and CDR2 is ANQGSEA.

This clonotype occurred many times. The genes are TRBV9 and TRBJ1-6; possibly TRBD1 for D (5 bases). Trimming left V 4 bases short and J 6 bases short, with 14 bases between. CDR1 and CDR2 (germline): SGDLS, YYNGEE. The CDR3 covers 15 residues. CDR3 DNA: TGTGCCAGCAGCCCCGCTCAGGGCCCTAATTCACCCCTCCACTTT. As protein: CASSPAQGPNSPLHF. Supplemented by reference TRBV9 and TRBJ1-6, the full variable domain reads DSGVTQTPKHLITATGQRVTLRCSPRSGDLSVYWYQQSLDQGLQFLIQYYNGEERAKGNILERFSAQQFPDLHSELNLSSLELGDSALYFCASSPAQGPNSPLHFGNGTRLTVT.

Judged by abundance, this clonotype is medium-sized. This chain links TRBV7-3 with TRBJ2-5; D is ambiguous. CDR3 length equals 13 residues. Trimming left V 1 base short and J 2 bases short, with 5 bases between. Germline CDR1 and CDR2: SGHTA and FQGTGA. CDR3 sequence reads: CASSLRVQETQYF. CDR3 nucleotide sequence: TGTGCCAGCAGCTTAAGAGTTCAAGAGACCCAGTACTTC.

This clonotype is labeled medium-sized. The chain links TRBV19 to TRBJ2-3; 11 nucleotides agree with TRBD2. This CDR3 is 18 amino acids long. The V gene end was trimmed by 3 bases and the J gene end by 6 bases; junction bases not matched to a gene: 14. Germline values: CDR1 LNHDA, CDR2 SQIVND (reference sequence). CDR3 sequence reads: CASSMDALAGGALDTQYF. CDR3 sequence (DNA): TGTGCCAGTAGTATGGATGCTTTAGCGGGGGGGGCCTTGGATACGCAGTATTTT.

Many counts were recorded for this clonotype. V gene TRBV7-2 combines with J gene TRBJ2-5, with D possibly matching TRBD2 (6 bases). Between the trimmed V and J ends, which lost 5 bases and 4 bases, there was a span of 17 bases. The germline CDR1 and CDR2 sequences are SGHTA and FQGNSA. The CDR3 consists of 15 residues. The CDR3 nucleotides are TGTGCCAGCAGCCGCGGCAACCGGGGAGGAGAGACCCAGTACTTC. Amino acids: CASSRGNRGGETQYF.

This clonotype is labeled medium-sized. This chain links TRBV7-8 with TRBJ2-2; D not resolved. CDR3 length equals 11 residues. The germline CDR1 and CDR2 sequences are SGHVS and FQNEAQ. V shed 6 bases and J shed 8 bases, with 7 bases lying between them. The CDR3 DNA reads TGTGCCAGCAGTCCAAGGGGGGAGCTGTTTTTT. Its translation is CASSPRGELFF. The complete variable domain, with remaining parts taken from reference TRBV7-8 and TRBJ2-2, reads GAGVSQSPRYKVAKRGQDVALRCDPISGHVSLFWYQQALGQGPEFLTYFQNEAQLDKSGLPSDRFFAERPEGSVSTLKIQRTQQEDSAVYLCASSPRGELFFGEGSRLTVL.

This clonotype was counted at least ten times. The rearrangement links TRBV11-3 to TRBJ2-2; a weak D match, TRBD1 (5 bases). Trimming removed 1 base at V and 3 bases at J, with 15 bases between. This CDR3 spans 17 amino acids. Germline values: CDR1 SGHNT, CDR2 YENEEA. This CDR3 reads CASSLVGPGIDTGELFF. CDR3 DNA sequence: TGTGCCAGCAGCTTAGTGGGGCCAGGGATTGACACCGGGGAGCTGTTTTTT.

This clonotype is labeled medium-sized. The rearrangement links TRBV12-3 or TRBV12-4 to TRBJ1-4; D is undetermined. V was trimmed by 3 bases and J by 10 bases, leaving 15 bases between them. The CDR3 is 14 residues long. CDR3: CASSFARPGGKLFF. CDR3 nucleotide sequence: TGTGCCAGCAGTTTCGCGAGGCCGGGTGGAAAACTGTTTTTT.

By its share, this clonotype is medium-sized. The J gene is TRBJ2-1, the V gene TRBV7-3; D might be TRBD2 (6 bases). The CDR3 has 16 residues. V was trimmed by 1 base and J by 6 bases, leaving 16 bases between them. Germline CDR1 and CDR2: SGHTA and FQGTGA. CDR3 nucleotides: TGTGCCAGCAGCTTAAGCTACGGGAGAAGCTTCAATGAGCAGTTCTTC. This gives the protein CASSLSYGRSFNEQFF.

By its share, this clonotype is medium-sized. The rearrangement uses TRBV5-1 and TRBJ2-6; 8 bases agree with TRBD1. The V gene end was trimmed by 4 bases and the J gene end by 2 bases; junction bases not matched to a gene: 5. The CDR3 runs to 16 residues. From germline, CDR1 is SGHRS and CDR2 YFSETQ. DNA of the CDR3: TGCGCCAGCAGCCCGGGACAGGAAGCTGGGGCCAACGTCCTGACTTTC. This sequence encodes CASSPGQEAGANVLTF.

By sample share, this clonotype is medium-sized (0.01 to 0.1%). This chain links TRBV20-1 with TRBJ2-7; TRBD2 matches at 7 bases. Looked up from germline, CDR1 is DFQATT and CDR2 is SNEGSKA (reference sequence). Trimming cost V 2 bases and J 5 bases; bases outside gene matches: 12. This CDR3 comprises 15 residues. CDR3 nucleotides: TGCAGTGCTAGACCCGGTGGGCGGGAGTTCGACGAGCAGTACTTC. Translated: CSARPGGREFDEQYF.

This clonotype is judged medium-sized. The chain recombines TRBV20-1 with TRBJ2-3, with D possibly being TRBD2 (6 bases). The germline V gene encodes CDR1 DFQATT and CDR2 SNEGSKA (reference sequence). Trimming took 0 bases from V and 4 from J, leaving 11 bases between them. The CDR3 spans 14 residues. CDR3 loop: CSAREAGRSDTQYF. The CDR3 DNA reads as TGCAGTGCTAGAGAGGCGGGGAGATCAGATACGCAGTATTTT.

This clonotype is medium-sized within its sample. The rearrangement links TRBV28 to TRBJ1-2; maybe TRBD1 (5 bases). This CDR3 contains 17 residues. The V gene lost 6 bases and the J gene lost 8 bases, with 28 bases spanning the gap. The germline CDR1 and CDR2 sequences are MDHEN and SYDVKM. The CDR3: CASSLGPGTDKPWGYTF. The CDR3 coding sequence is TGTGCCAGCAGCCTTGGACCCGGGACCGACAAGCCCTGGGGCTACACCTTC.

The chain joins TRBV6-2 or TRBV6-3 to TRBJ2-3; D remains ambiguous. Germline CDR1 is MNHEY and CDR2 is SVGEGT. V lost 6 bases and J lost 4, with 17 bases in between. The CDR3 contains 15 residues. DNA of the CDR3: TGTGCCAGCAGGGTCCGCACACAGCTCGCAGATACGCAGTATTTT. Translating gives CASRVRTQLADTQYF.

Many counts were recorded for this clonotype. The V gene is TRBV24-1, the J gene TRBJ2-2; no clear D. The CDR3 contains 15 residues. Trimming took 4 bases from V and 1 from J, leaving 9 bases between them. Germline V gene lookup returns CDR1 KGHDR and CDR2 SFDVKD. The CDR3 DNA sequence: TGTGCCACCAGTGAAGGCAGCCTGAACACCGGGGAGCTGTTTTTT. Translated, it gives CATSEGSLNTGELFF.

This clonotype was counted a few times. The DNA of the CDR3 is TGTGCCAGCAGTTTGGGACAAGAGACCCAGTACTTC. Translating it yields CASSLGQETQYF. This rearrangement joins TRBV12-3 or TRBV12-4 to TRBJ2-5; no clear D gene. V lost 3 bases to trimming and J lost 2 bases, with 4 bases between them. The CDR3 length is 12 residues.

This chain connects TRBV10-3 to TRBJ2-7; TRBD1 matches 12 bases. V was clipped by 7 bases and J by 5 bases; unmatched bases: 12. CDR3 length: 16 residues. Per the germline V gene, CDR1 is ENHRY and CDR2 is SYGVKD. CDR3 residues: CAITPGQGAPRDEQYF. The DNA of the CDR3 is TGTGCCATCACCCCGGGACAGGGGGCTCCTAGGGACGAGCAGTACTTC.

V is TRBV5-6 and J is TRBJ1-1, with D perhaps TRBD1 (6 bases). Germline CDR1 SGHDT, CDR2 YYEEEE. CDR3 length: 15 residues. The V gene lost 4 bases and the J gene lost 4 bases, with 17 bases spanning the gap. CDR3 sequence: CASSLTPQGRTEAFF. DNA for the CDR3: TGTGCCAGCAGCCTTACCCCCCAGGGGCGCACTGAAGCTTTCTTT.